The entry that follows covers one T cell receptor (beta chain) sequence. The antigen is not known. Germline CDR1 reads KGHSH; CDR2 reads LQKENI. After removal of 6 bases from V and 4 bases from J, the junction contained 6 bases not matched to a gene. The CDR3 has 14 amino acids. Assay used: immunoSEQ multiplex PCR; TCRdb lists only in-frame clones, some missing. The profile shows 200,000 or so clones, around 92% of them singletons. This entry comes from a study of T cell responses to AZD1222 COVID-19 vaccine. General study points: The donors showed a predominance of white British ancestry and of females, with possible underestimation of clonal diversity. Spike-specific TCR breadth and depth rose after two AZD1222 doses. Sampling that yielded the repertoires occurred only after the peak T cell response.

The sequenced sample was peripheral blood, obtained on day 0 of AZD1222 vaccination. The chain is built from TRBV18 and TRBJ1-2, with TRBD1 matching over 9 bases. The sequence was collected from an adult in good health. CDR3 nucleotide sequence: TGTGCCAGCTCGCCGGACAGGGGATCCTATGGCTACACCTTC. The encoded protein is CASSPDRGSYGYTF.